Listed here is a single T cell receptor (beta chain). In the authors' methods: Reference gene primer amplification in the assay estimated nucleated cell counts. The method was immunoSEQ multiplex PCR; TCRdb's version includes in-frame clones alone and lacks a portion of them. V and J calls and clone size are given by that table; D and trimming were obtained from the DNA. Here the sample spans around 160,000 clones, around 85% being singletons. The data stem from a study of blood T cell repertoires in COVID-19. Study context: Donors in the United States, Italy and Spain gave samples during acute or convalescent COVID-19. T cells, B-cell-depleted T cells, or PBMCs supplied cDNA or gDNA.

The germline V gene has CDR1 KGHSH and CDR2 LQKENI. V lost 6 bases and J lost 1; bases outside the gene matches: 21. The CDR3 has 21 residues. The genes are TRBV18 and TRBJ2-1; 10 positions match TRBD2. Source material: peripheral blood. The origin of this receptor is a man in his 60s with acute or convalescent COVID-19. In DNA, the CDR3 is TGTGCCAGCTCCGATCGGGGCCTAGCGGGAGTACGTGGAGGGTCCTACAATGAGCAGTTCTTC. The encoded protein is CASSDRGLAGVRGGSYNEQFF.